This is a list of T cell receptor beta chains from one sample in a study of Graves' ophthalmopathy and Graves' hyperthyroidism. MiXCR, run by TCRdb on the multiplex PCR reads, gives a single entry per CDR3 protein. The table shows over 650,000 distinct CDR3 sequences, with 35% to 45% occurring only once. The material sequenced was peripheral blood. Receptors were obtained from an adult man with Graves' ophthalmopathy. Each CDR3 is given with its conserved first and last residue. D genes are given only for firm matches. Some rows mark clone size as missing; the rest say once, few, many or name a class of expanded clone.

J | D | V | size | DNA | CDR3
TRBJ2-2 | - | TRBV7-6 | - | TGTACCAGCAGCTTAGGCCAGGACGCCGGGGAGCTGTTTTTT | CTSSLGQDAGELFF
TRBJ2-5 | - | TRBV7-8 | - | TGTGCCAGCGCCCCAACGGGCGCGGGGGAGACCCAGTACTTC | CASAPTGAGETQYF
TRBJ2-7 | TRBD2 | TRBV6-1 | once | TGTGCCAGCAGTGAATTCGACGGGAGGGCCAACGAGCAGTACTTC | CASSEFDGRANEQYF
TRBJ1-6 | - | TRBV27 | - | TGTGCCAGCAGTGCCGGCACAGGGAATTCACCCCTCCACTTT | CASSAGTGNSPLHF
TRBJ1-2 | - | TRBV20-1 | many | TGCAGTGCTGGGGACGGTATCTATCGCTACACCTTC | CSAGDGIYRYTF
TRBJ2-2 | - | TRBV9 | - | TGTGCCAGCAGCGTAGCGGGCAGCATCACCGGGGAGCTGTTTTTT | CASSVAGSITGELFF
TRBJ2-6 | - | TRBV25-1 | few | TGTGCCAGCAGTGTGACAGCTGGGGACACTGAAGCTTTC | CASSVTAGDTEAF
TRBJ2-7 | - | TRBV25-1 | - | TGTGCTGGACGTTCGGGACAAATCTACGAGCAGTACTTC | CAGRSGQIYEQYF
TRBJ2-7 | - | TRBV7-9 | - | TGTGCCAGCAGCTTACGTGCAGGGCCCTACGAGCAGTACTTC | CASSLRAGPYEQYF
TRBJ1-5 | TRBD1 | TRBV24-1 | many | TGTGCCACCAGTGCGACAGGGAATCAGCCCCAGCATTTT | CATSATGNQPQHF
TRBJ1-5 | - | TRBV9 | many | TGTGCCAGCAGCTTGACGGATAGCAATCAGCCCCAGCATTTT | CASSLTDSNQPQHF
TRBJ2-7 | - | TRBV5-8 | few | TGTGCCAGCAGCTTCGGGACGCCATCCTACGAGCAGTACTTC | CASSFGTPSYEQYF
TRBJ1-1 | TRBD1 | TRBV4-2 | - | TGTGCCAGCAGCCAAGATGGGGACAGGGCAAAGAACACTGAAGCTTTCTTT | CASSQDGDRAKNTEAFF
TRBJ2-5 | - | TRBV2 | - | TGTGCCAGCAGTTGGGTGAACCAGCAAGAGACCCAGTACTTC | CASSWVNQQETQYF
TRBJ1-1 | TRBD1 | TRBV2 | many | TGTGCCAGCAGTGTGGGACTACAGGGGAGGGCTGAAGCTTTCTTT | CASSVGLQGRAEAFF
TRBJ2-2 | TRBD2 | TRBV20-1 | - | TGCAGTGCTAGGTTTGGCGGGAGTTCGGACACCGGGGAGCTGTTTTTT | CSARFGGSSDTGELFF
TRBJ1-2 | TRBD1 | TRBV4-2 | - | TGTGCCAGCAGCCTCTTGGGACAGGGAAGGGGCTATGGCTACACCTTC | CASSLLGQGRGYGYTF
TRBJ2-3 | TRBD2 | TRBV29-1 | few | TGCAGCGTTGAACAAGCGGGAGTTGGAGATACGCAGTATTTT | CSVEQAGVGDTQYF
TRBJ1-3 | TRBD1 | TRBV7-9 | many | TGTGCCAGCAGCATTGACAGGGGAAGCATCTCTGGAAACACCATATATTTT | CASSIDRGSISGNTIYF
TRBJ2-7 | TRBD1 | TRBV6-6 | - | TGTGCCAGCAGTGAAGTGGGGACAGGGGTTGCCTACGAGCAGTACTTC | CASSEVGTGVAYEQYF
TRBJ1-2 | - | TRBV29-1 | - | TGCAGCACCAGTGACAGGAAGGATGGCTACACCTTC | CSTSDRKDGYTF
TRBJ1-5 | - | TRBV19 | once | TGTGCCAGTCCCGGCGGAGGTTACCAAGAGACCCAGCATTTT | CASPGGGYQETQHF
TRBJ1-1 | - | TRBV10-3 | - | TGTGCCATCAGCGGCGCCGGGCTCGGGTTTACTGAAGCTTTCTTT | CAISGAGLGFTEAFF
TRBJ1-4 | - | TRBV16 | many | TGTGCCAGCAGCCAATCGTGGAGGGGTTCAACTAATGAAAAACTGTTTTTT | CASSQSWRGSTNEKLFF
TRBJ1-2 | - | TRBV7-2 | many | TGTGCCAGCAGCAAGCAGGACCGGGCTGGCTACACCTTC | CASSKQDRAGYTF
TRBJ1-6 | - | TRBV2 | many | TGTGCCAGCAGGATGACAGTTAGCTCCTATAATTCACCCCTCCACTTT | CASRMTVSSYNSPLHF
TRBJ1-5 | - | TRBV20-1 | many | TGCAGTGCCGGGGGCAGTGCTAATCAGCCCCAGCATTTT | CSAGGSANQPQHF
TRBJ1-1 | TRBD1 | TRBV30 | - | TGTGCCTGGAGTTTTCGGACAGGGTATTACGCTGAAGCTTTCTTT | CAWSFRTGYYAEAFF
TRBJ2-2 | - | TRBV30 | - | TGTGCCTGGAGTTTCCCCGGGGAGCTGTTTTTT | CAWSFPGELFF
TRBJ2-7 | TRBD1 | TRBV20-1 | many | TGCAGTGCGGATCCGGGACAGGGCACCTACGAGCAGTACTTC | CSADPGQGTYEQYF
TRBJ2-2 | - | TRBV7-2 | - | TGCGCCAGCACCACACCCACTGGGGGCTACACCGGGGAGCTGTTTTTT | CASTTPTGGYTGELFF
TRBJ1-1 | - | TRBV10-3 | - | TGTGCCAGCAGTGAGACTGTAAGGCGGGGGTTGAGTGAAGCTTTCTTT | CASSETVRRGLSEAFF
TRBJ2-7 | TRBD1 | TRBV10-3 | - | TGTGCCATCAGTGTGGGACAGGGGGCAGGCGAGCAGTACTTC | CAISVGQGAGEQYF
TRBJ2-5 | TRBD1 | TRBV30 | - | TGTGCCTGGATAGCCAAGGGGGCAGAGACCCAGTACTTC | CAWIAKGAETQYF
TRBJ1-5 | - | TRBV6-1 | few | TGTGCCAGCAGTGATTCTGCTTATAGCAATCAGCCCCAGCATTTT | CASSDSAYSNQPQHF
TRBJ1-2 | - | TRBV15 | - | TGTGCCACCAGCGCCGACCGGGCCCCCGACAGCTATGGCTACACCTTC | CATSADRAPDSYGYTF
TRBJ1-1 | - | TRBV7-9 | many | TGTGCCAGCAGCCCGGACACTTCACTAGAAGCTTTCTTT | CASSPDTSLEAFF
TRBJ1-3 | - | TRBV12-3/TRBV12-4 | many | TGTGCCAGCAATTCCGTCGGGTGGGACACCATATATTTT | CASNSVGWDTIYF
TRBJ1-1 | - | TRBV9 | many | TGTGCCAGCAGTCGTCGGGACACCTACACTGAAGCTTTCTTT | CASSRRDTYTEAFF
TRBJ1-2 | - | TRBV25-1 | - | TGTGCCAGCAGTGAGGGGGCGATAAACTATGGCTACACCTTC | CASSEGAINYGYTF
TRBJ2-5 | - | TRBV7-7 | - | TGTGCCAGCAGCTCTAGCCTAGGGGGGGACGGAGAGACCCAGTACTTC | CASSSSLGGDGETQYF
TRBJ2-5 | TRBD1 | TRBV7-9 | many | TGTGCCAGCAGCGACACAGGGGGCGCCGAGACCCAGTACTTC | CASSDTGGAETQYF